Listed here are 9 T cell receptor beta chains from one sample, sequenced in a study of tumor-infiltrating lymphocytes in primary liver carcinoma. Unsorted whole blood supplied the blood RNA, and germline DNA was isolated too. A constant-region primer primed TCR beta cDNA synthesis from 500 ng of total RNA. The TCR beta library was amplified through three nested multiplex PCR rounds in a modified ARM-PCR procedure. With TRBV1-TRBV30 forward primers and a C-beta reverse primer, the first two PCR rounds were run for approximately 10 cycles each. TCRdb used MiXCR to reprocess the multiplex PCR reads, holding one entry per CDR3 protein. The sample contains approximately 330,000 distinct CDR3 sequences, around three fifths of which appear only once. Material: peripheral blood. The receptors shown here come from a middle-aged man with primary liver carcinoma and hepatitis B virus infection.

In this sample, this clonotype turned up many times. The rearrangement joins TRBV6-5 to TRBJ2-3; D remains unclear. V dropped 0 bases and J dropped 4 bases, with 5 bases sitting between them. This CDR3 contains 13 residues. Germline CDR1 and CDR2: MNHEY and SVGAGI. The DNA of the CDR3 is TGTGCCAGCAGTTACTCTCCCGCAGATACGCAGTATTTT. Translated, it gives CASSYSPADTQYF.

This clonotype has only a few counts. This chain connects TRBV6-6 to TRBJ2-7, with TRBD2 as a possible D gene (5 bases). Germline V gives CDR1 MNHNY, CDR2 SVGAGI (reference sequence). Trimming took 7 bases from V and 7 from J, leaving 23 bases between them. This CDR3 region has 15 residues. DNA for the CDR3: TGTGCCAGCAACAACCCCTCCGGCAAGCGCGGGGAGCAGTACTTC. The encoded protein is CASNNPSGKRGEQYF.

For this clonotype: One end of the junction is discordant with germline, which a read error may explain. This chain links TRBV11-2 with TRBJ2-7; weak D call: TRBD2 (6 bases). The CDR3 loop spans 13 amino acids. Germline loops: CDR1 SGHAT, CDR2 FQNNGV. CDR3 region: CAISFGGANGQYF. The CDR3 bases are TGTGCCATCAGCTTCGGAGGGGCTAACGGGCAGTACTTC.

Turning to this clonotype: A much larger clone differs by one base, so this may be a read error. The V call is TRBV6-2 or TRBV6-3, the J call TRBJ1-2; D ambiguous. CDR1 is MNHEY, CDR2 SVGEGT, per germline. The CDR3 is made up of 14 amino acids. Trimming removed 7 bases at V and 2 bases at J, with 14 bases between. The CDR3 is CASIPTSDNYGYTF. The CDR3 nucleotides are TGTGCCAGCATTCCAACCAGCGACAACTATGGCTACACCTTC.

CDR3 DNA sequence: TGCGCCAGCAGCTCCTTAGGGAGTACGAACACCGGGGAGCTGTTTTTT. Residues: CASSSLGSTNTGELFF. The rearrangement links TRBV5-1 to TRBJ2-2, with D tentatively TRBD2 (5 bases). This CDR3 has 16 amino acids. Looked up from germline, CDR1 is SGHRS and CDR2 is YFSETQ. Trimming took 3 bases from V and 0 from J, leaving 12 bases between them.

This clonotype was seen ten or more times. The rearrangement links TRBV6-5 to TRBJ1-4, with D unresolved. The CDR3 runs 13 residues. Trimming left V 6 bases short and J 11 bases short, with 16 bases between. Per germline, CDR1 MNHEY and CDR2 SVGAGI. The CDR3 region is CASSARRHWKLFF. CDR3 in DNA: TGTGCCAGCAGCGCAAGACGGCACTGGAAACTGTTTTTT.

Comments on this clonotype: It may be a read error: a sequence one base away is much more abundant. The V gene is TRBV29-1, the J gene TRBJ1-1; possibly TRBD1 for D (5 bases). CDR1 and CDR2 from the germline V gene are SQVTM and ANQGSEA. The V gene lost 6 bases and the J gene lost 5 bases, with 10 bases spanning the gap. This CDR3 has 11 residues. As DNA, the CDR3 is TGCAGCGTCTCGGGGGTGACTGAAGCTTTCTTT. It encodes CSVSGVTEAFF.

This clonotype has just a few counts. The CDR3: CASSFEAGKGNTIYF. CDR3 coding DNA: TGTGCCAGCAGCTTTGAGGCAGGGAAAGGAAACACCATATATTTT. The rearrangement uses TRBV7-9 and TRBJ1-3; possible D gene TRBD1, 5 bases. CDR1 and CDR2 (germline): SEHNR, FQNEAQ (reference sequence). V was trimmed by 3 bases and J by 4 bases, leaving 13 bases between them. The CDR3 totals 15 residues.

For this clonotype: A read error may be the cause here, since a much bigger clone is one base away. Since the CDR3 does not end with the conserved phenylalanine or tryptophan, this likely comes from a read error. The CDR3 coding sequence is TGTGCCAGCAGCTTCCGGGACAGGGCAGACGGAGAGACCCAGTACTCC. Translation gives CASSFRDRADGETQYS. The V gene is TRBV5-4, the J gene TRBJ2-5, with 9 bases that match TRBD1. There are 16 residues in the CDR3. CDR1 and CDR2 from the germline V gene are SGHNT and YYREEE (reference sequence). V shed 2 bases and J 4 bases; nucleotides not matched to a gene: 9.